This T cell receptor beta chain was recorded in a study of T cell repertoires in cytomegalovirus infection. Study summary: Recently described HLA-C-restricted plus well-studied HLA-B-restricted CMV epitopes were used.

General study results and limits: Ex vivo, HLA-C-restricted CMV-specific TCR beta clonotypes prevailed over the rest of the response.

Regarding this clonotype: No antigen is known for it.

The CDR3 runs to 17 residues. Germline assignment: CDR1 SGHAT and CDR2 FQNNGV. Unmatched junction bases numbered 17, after V lost 5 bases and J lost 9 bases. TCRdb re-derived calls from the reads in MiXCR, one entry per CDR3 protein. The profile shows 370,000 or so distinct CDR3 sequences, about 35% of them singletons. The clonotype was recovered from a human donor in good health (CMV status not recorded). Some clones in this sample may be carry-over from other donors' samples. The V call is TRBV11-2, the J call TRBJ2-1, with TRBD2 matching over 9 bases. Sample: cultured PBMCs, taken from culture after CMV antigen stimulation. CDR3 DNA: TGTGCCAGCAGCCGGGGACCGGGACTAGCACAATCAACTGAGCAGTTCTTC. As protein: CASSRGPGLAQSTEQFF.